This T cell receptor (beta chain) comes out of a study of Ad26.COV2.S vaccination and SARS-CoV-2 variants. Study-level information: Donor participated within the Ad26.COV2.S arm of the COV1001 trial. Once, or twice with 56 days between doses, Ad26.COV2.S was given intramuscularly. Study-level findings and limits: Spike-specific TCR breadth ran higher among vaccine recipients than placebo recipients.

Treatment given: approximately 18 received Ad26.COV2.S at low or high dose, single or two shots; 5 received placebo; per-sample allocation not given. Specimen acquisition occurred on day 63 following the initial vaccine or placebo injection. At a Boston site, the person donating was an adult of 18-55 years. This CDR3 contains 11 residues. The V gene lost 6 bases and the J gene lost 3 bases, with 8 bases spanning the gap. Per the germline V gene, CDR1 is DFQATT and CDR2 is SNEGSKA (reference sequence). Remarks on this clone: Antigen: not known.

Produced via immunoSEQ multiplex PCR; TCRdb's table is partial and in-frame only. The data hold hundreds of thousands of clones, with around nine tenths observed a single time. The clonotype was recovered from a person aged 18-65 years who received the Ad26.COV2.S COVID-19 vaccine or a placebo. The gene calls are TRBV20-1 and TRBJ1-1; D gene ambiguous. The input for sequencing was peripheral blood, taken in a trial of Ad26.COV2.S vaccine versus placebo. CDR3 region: CSANKYTEAFF. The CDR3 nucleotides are TGCAGTGCCAACAAATACACTGAAGCTTTCTTT.